A selection of T cell receptor beta chains follows, all from one sample in a study of T cell responses to AZD1222 COVID-19 vaccine. Only in-frame clones appear in the TCRdb table, and some are missing; sequencing was by immunoSEQ multiplex PCR. Of 130,000 to 150,000 clones listed, 90% to 95% are singletons. Sequencing was performed on peripheral blood, taken on day 0 of AZD1222 vaccination. All receptors come from an adult in good health. CDR3s include the opening cysteine and the closing phenylalanine or tryptophan. Each record gives: V gene, J gene, CDR3 protein.

>TRBV5-5|TRBJ1-4
CASSIQPGQGSEKLFF
>TRBV29-1|TRBJ2-2
CSVGRVDTGELFF
>TRBV7-6|TRBJ1-3
CASRAQGGSGNTIYF
>TRBV15|TRBJ1-2
CATSQGRDTNYGYTF
>TRBV27|TRBJ2-7
CASSLSYPGQARVSYEQYF
>TRBV27|TRBJ1-2
CASSLHEGSYGYTF
>TRBV5-1|TRBJ2-7
CASSLDPPEGPAGEQYF
>TRBV19|TRBJ2-2
CASSIVVRVDSRNTGELFF
>TRBV9|TRBJ2-7
CASSPGQEIYEQYF
>TRBV7-3|TRBJ2-3
CASSSPTDSGDTQYF
>TRBV7-2|TRBJ1-5
CASSLQGGPNQPQHF
>TRBV14|TRBJ1-1
CASSQEWARGRGAFF
>TRBV6-5|TRBJ1-6
CASSTGTGGNSPLHF
>TRBV7-2|TRBJ1-3
CASSLVANTIYF
>TRBV5-1|TRBJ1-2
CASSFTGTPYQGYGYTF
>TRBV6-5|TRBJ1-6
CASSYSGPGVSPLHF
>TRBV6-4|TRBJ2-1
CASSDPARGTRQFF
>TRBV6-5|TRBJ1-5
CASSPSRSGNQPQHF
>TRBV7-3|TRBJ2-1
CASSLTRTNNEQFF
>TRBV5-1|TRBJ2-2
CASSLNRGNTGELFF
>TRBV30|TRBJ2-1
CAWSPDYRGNNEQFF
>TRBV3-1/TRBV3-2|TRBJ1-1
CASSQDGQIKNTEAFF
>TRBV7-2|TRBJ2-7
CASSPPASYEQYF
>TRBV18|TRBJ1-4
CASSPGQRGANEKLFF
>TRBV7-9|TRBJ1-4
CASSLGGGKGTNEKLFF
>TRBV18|TRBJ1-1
CASSPPGSSRGLLNTEAFF
>TRBV29-1|TRBJ2-5
CSVSSGTGRETQYF
>TRBV7-2|TRBJ1-1
CASSLGTGTGPTGVGTFF
>TRBV5-1|TRBJ1-5
CASSTGGVNQPQHF
>TRBV6-4|TRBJ1-6
CASRPTGTGGVSSSPLHF
>TRBV7-9|TRBJ2-1
CASSLALAGTYNEQFF
>TRBV5-1|TRBJ1-2
CASSLGRDGYTF
>TRBV30|TRBJ2-1
CAWSVGTSGASYNEQFF
>TRBV6-5|TRBJ1-5
CASSYSGREDQPQHF
>TRBV5-6|TRBJ1-2
CASSRGTGWGYTF
>TRBV6-5|TRBJ2-7
CASRSPSGSHEQYF
>TRBV5-5|TRBJ2-7
CASREGAYEQYF
>TRBV19|TRBJ1-5
CASSMGGTVSLHF
>TRBV5-1|TRBJ1-4
CASSLAGREHEKLFF
>TRBV2|TRBJ2-3
CASGVGTDTQYF
>TRBV19|TRBJ2-7
CASRGGQGYEQYF
>TRBV18|TRBJ2-1
CASSPRQGMNEQFF
>TRBV4-1|TRBJ1-3
CASSQDLGGASGNTIYF